This is a list of T cell receptor beta chains from one sample in a study of STAT5B mutations in CD4+ large granular lymphocyte leukemia. The table came from immunoSEQ multiplex PCR; TCRdb's copy has only in-frame clones and leaves some out. This table holds 35,000 or so clones, about nine tenths found once. Sequencing was carried out using CD4+ T cells from blood buffy coats. The origin of the receptors is a human donor in good health. Each CDR3 is given without its conserved first and last residue. The size of a clone is reported for some rows only, either as once, few or many, or as a class for expanded clones.

few | TRBJ1-1 | TRBV9 | ASSVDRSNTEAF
- | TRBJ1-4 | TRBV18 | ASSPRAGETNEKLF
- | TRBJ2-5 | TRBV30 | ACNRDSETQY
- | TRBJ1-5 | TRBV5-5 | ASSRLFGNQPQH
- | TRBJ2-5 | TRBV5-4 | ASSREETQY
- | - | TRBV6-5 | ASSYGTARYEQY
- | TRBJ1-2 | TRBV19 | ASSMADTFYGYT
- | TRBJ2-1 | TRBV27 | ASTTFGLAGGPSYNEQF
- | TRBJ2-4 | TRBV5-1 | ASSLAPGSLGNIQY
few | TRBJ2-2 | TRBV2 | ASSGEGELF
- | TRBJ1-5 | TRBV7-2 | ASSPGTGDNQPQH
- | TRBJ2-7 | TRBV18 | ASSRLGTGAYEQY
- | TRBJ1-5 | TRBV19 | ASRDRLGPQPQH
- | TRBJ1-4 | TRBV5-1 | ASSLVPGINEKLF
- | - | TRBV6-5 | ASSRDLSSYEQY
- | TRBJ2-3 | TRBV9 | ASSVEPSGRIDTQY
once | TRBJ2-5 | TRBV6-6 | ASSKGLAGQETQY
- | TRBJ2-3 | TRBV29-1 | SVEELAGDTQY
- | TRBJ1-2 | TRBV18 | ASVSSRDGYT
- | TRBJ2-3 | TRBV5-1 | ASAWTGVTDTQY
- | TRBJ1-5 | TRBV4-1 | ASSPGGAPSNQPQH
- | TRBJ2-3 | TRBV5-1 | ASSPWTSGSALTSTDTQY
- | TRBJ2-1 | TRBV7-3 | ASSLVSGYNEQF
few | TRBJ1-2 | TRBV7-9 | ASSLGAAREAGYT
- | TRBJ2-7 | TRBV30 | AWSVIGTGDEQY
- | TRBJ2-1 | TRBV9 | ASSAPGLAGGPREQF
- | TRBJ2-1 | TRBV6-5 | ASSRTITYNEQF
- | TRBJ1-1 | TRBV7-9 | ASSLAMVTRAVMNTEAF
- | TRBJ2-1 | TRBV7-2 | ASSAGRPPNEQF
- | TRBJ1-6 | TRBV10-3 | AMRTGFNSPLH
- | TRBJ2-3 | TRBV5-1 | ASSPGTGGVNTQY
- | TRBJ2-1 | TRBV19 | ASSIGDRGGPGF
- | TRBJ1-2 | TRBV7-6 | ASSVTQGAVNYGYT
- | TRBJ1-6 | TRBV11-2 | ASSLGNSPLH
few | TRBJ1-6 | TRBV5-1 | ASSESSYNSPLH
- | TRBJ1-1 | TRBV2 | ASREGF
- | TRBJ1-5 | TRBV10-3 | AISESGQANQPQH
- | TRBJ1-4 | TRBV6-6 | AGQRTVGEKLF
- | TRBJ2-3 | TRBV14 | ASMRGASTDTQY
- | TRBJ2-5 | TRBV29-1 | SASLGAQTQY
- | TRBJ1-4 | TRBV7-9 | ASSLREKLF
- | TRBJ1-3 | TRBV7-6 | ASSLDRAGNTIY
- | TRBJ1-6 | TRBV11-2 | ASSFQGYNSPLH
- | TRBJ1-3 | TRBV18 | ASSPPNQNTIY
once | TRBJ1-6 | TRBV30 | ALKIGASYNSPLH
once | TRBJ1-2 | TRBV14 | ASSLRPGGYGYT
- | TRBJ2-5 | TRBV27 | ATSRGRSPQETQY
- | TRBJ1-1 | TRBV6-6 | ASSYPRGATEAF
- | TRBJ1-1 | TRBV6-5 | ASSYGRQAF